Presented here are 27 T cell receptor beta chains from one specimen sequenced in a study of blood T cells in healthy people across ages. A second PCR of 7 to 11 cycles used a sample-barcoded 5' primer and a J-beta primer mix. TCRdb re-analysed the 5' RACE reads in MiXCR, keeping a single row per CDR3 protein. Of around 1.1 million distinct CDR3 sequences listed, under 40% are singletons. The specimen was blood. These receptor sequences come from a man younger than 35 in good health.

This clonotype appeared a few times. This chain connects TRBV24-1 to TRBJ2-3, with TRBD2 identical over 10 bases. CDR1 is KGHDR and CDR2 is SFDVKD in the germline V gene. Trimming took 7 bases from V and 4 from J; bases not matched to a gene: 7. The CDR3 extends over 15 amino acids. CDR3 bases: TGTGCCACCAGGAAAAGCGGGGGGGCTTCAGATACGCAGTATTTT. Translation gives CATRKSGGASDTQYF.

This clonotype has a handful of counts. V gene TRBV10-3 combines with J gene TRBJ1-1; TRBD1 aligns across 9 bases. J gave up 5 bases and V 10 bases, and 11 bases lay outside the gene matches. Looked up from germline, CDR1 is ENHRY and CDR2 is SYGVKD. The CDR3 is made up of 14 amino acids. CDR3 in amino acids: CANSGTGMGTEAFF. The CDR3 bases are TGTGCCAACTCCGGGACAGGGATGGGAACTGAAGCTTTCTTT.

V gene TRBV2 combines with J gene TRBJ2-1; the match to TRBD2 covers 12 bases. There are 13 residues in the CDR3. The V and J ends lost 10 bases and 6 bases, in that order; junction bases with no gene match: 4. The germline V gene has CDR1 SNHLY and CDR2 FYNNEI. Here the CDR3 DNA reads TGTGCCACCGGGACTAGCGGGCTCAATGAGCAGTTCTTC. This encodes CATGTSGLNEQFF.

The V and J genes are TRBV4-3 and TRBJ1-2; D not certain. V was cut by 0 bases and J by 8 bases, with 13 bases left in between. Germline-derived CDR1 and CDR2 are LGHNA and YSLEER. The CDR3 covers 14 residues. The CDR3 loop reads CASSQDLTQRGYTF. CDR3 nucleotide sequence: TGCGCCAGCAGCCAAGATCTGACCCAACGGGGCTACACCTTC.

This rearrangement joins TRBV20-1 to TRBJ1-1, with D hard to call. Germline CDR1 and CDR2: DFQATT and SNEGSKA (reference sequence). This CDR3 is 14 amino acids long. Trimming removed 6 bases from V and 1 base from J, with 15 bases in between. This chain's CDR3 is CSAQSGHGNTEAFF. In DNA, the CDR3 is TGCAGTGCCCAGAGTGGGCACGGGAACACTGAAGCTTTCTTT.

In its sample, this clonotype was seen a few times. The chain uses TRBV20-1 and TRBJ1-3; D is uncertain. With 0 bases removed from V and 0 bases from J, the gap between germline ends came to 6 bases. The CDR3 is 14 residues long. CDR1 DFQATT and CDR2 SNEGSKA come from the germline V gene (reference sequence). In nucleotides, the CDR3 is TGCAGTGCTAGAGAACACAGCTCTGGAAACACCATATATTTT. It encodes CSAREHSSGNTIYF.

The sample holds a few counts of this clonotype. This rearrangement joins TRBV6-1 to TRBJ2-1; no reliable D call. The V gene's germline CDR1 is MNHNS and CDR2 SASEGT. V lost 1 base to trimming and J lost 4 bases, with 5 bases between them. The CDR3 loop spans 13 amino acids. CDR3 DNA: TGTGCCAGCAGTGAAGACGGTTACAATGAGCAGTTCTTC. As protein: CASSEDGYNEQFF.

This clonotype was picked up a small number of times. CDR3 in DNA: TGTGCCAGCAGTTACTGGGACAGGTCTACAGATACGCAGTATTTT. This gives the protein CASSYWDRSTDTQYF. This sequence joins TRBV6-2 or TRBV6-3 and TRBJ2-3; 8 bases line up with TRBD1. Germline CDR1 and CDR2: MNHEY and SVGEGT. There are 15 residues in the CDR3. The V gene end was trimmed by 1 base and the J gene end by 3 bases; junction bases not matched to a gene: 3.

The sample holds a few counts of this clonotype. This chain uses TRBV4-1 with TRBJ1-4, with D tentatively TRBD1 (5 bases). In germline, CDR1 is MGHRA, CDR2 YSYEKL. The V end lost 1 base, the J end lost 7 bases, and 10 bases lay between the germline ends. This CDR3 region has 14 residues. CDR3 protein: CASSQGRVTEKLFF. In nucleotides, the CDR3 is TGCGCCAGCAGCCAAGGCAGGGTGACTGAAAAACTGTTTTTT.

The chain carries TRBV25-1 and TRBJ2-1, with D possibly being TRBD2 (6 bases). The CDR3 is made up of 12 amino acids. CDR1 and CDR2 from the germline V gene are MGHDK and SYGVNS. V dropped 7 bases and J dropped 8 bases, with 12 bases sitting between them. As DNA, the CDR3 is TGTGCCAGCACCGGGGACTTCTATGAGCAGTTCTTC. It specifies CASTGDFYEQFF. Full variable domain (rest looked up from reference TRBV25-1 and TRBJ2-1): EADIYQTPRYLVIGTGKKITLECSQTMGHDKMYWYQQDPGMELHLIHYSYGVNSTEKGDLSSESTVSRIRTEHFPLTLESARPSHTSQYLCASTGDFYEQFFGPGTRLTVL.

This clonotype turned up a few times. The rearrangement uses TRBV3-1 and TRBJ2-1; 8 bases line up with TRBD1. Germline V gene sequence: CDR1 LGHDT, CDR2 YNNKEL (reference sequence). The ends lost 3 bases at V and 6 bases at J; junction bases unmatched: 4. The CDR3 extends over 14 amino acids. This CDR3 reads CASSQDRAVNEQFF. DNA of the CDR3: TGTGCCAGCAGCCAGGACAGGGCTGTCAATGAGCAGTTCTTC.

This clonotype has more than one count but fewer than ten. The V call is TRBV5-1, the J call TRBJ2-1; perhaps TRBD1 as D (6 bases). Per germline, CDR1 SGHRS and CDR2 YFSETQ. The CDR3 consists of 13 residues. V was clipped by 2 bases and J by 8 bases, with 11 bases between them. The DNA of the CDR3 is TGCGCCAGCAGCTTAGCCAGGACAGATGAGCAGTTCTTC. Protein sequence: CASSLARTDEQFF.

In regard to this clonotype: A clone one base away is much larger, so this may be a read error. This sequence joins TRBV4-2 and TRBJ2-7; D is perhaps TRBD1 or TRBD2 (5 bases each). The CDR3 totals 15 residues. Germline CDR1 reads LGHNA; CDR2 reads YNFKEQ. Trimming pared 0 bases from V and 2 bases from J, leaving 11 bases between. In DNA form, the CDR3 reads TGTGCCAGCAGCCAAGAGGACGGGGACGCCTACGAGCAGTACTTC. Translated: CASSQEDGDAYEQYF.

This chain uses TRBV20-1 with TRBJ2-5; D unclear. Germline V gene data show CDR1 as DFQATT and CDR2 as SNEGSKA (reference sequence). V gave up 7 bases and J gave up 5 bases, with 11 bases separating them. The CDR3 sequence is 11 residues long. The CDR3 DNA sequence: TGCAGTGGCGATGAGAGGGAGACCCAGTACTTC. Translated: CSGDERETQYF.

The chain is built from TRBV5-1 and TRBJ1-1; D remains ambiguous. The CDR3 sequence is 14 residues long. CDR1 and CDR2 from the germline V gene are SGHRS and YFSETQ. V shed 5 bases and J shed 2 bases, with 13 bases lying between them. CDR3 DNA: TGCGCCAGCAGAAGCCGTGCGGGAAACACTGAAGCTTTCTTT. This translates into CASRSRAGNTEAFF.

The chain combines TRBV9 with TRBJ1-6; possible D gene TRBD1, 6 bases. V shed 4 bases and J shed 7 bases, with 21 bases lying between them. In germline, CDR1 is SGDLS, CDR2 YYNGEE. This CDR3 is 17 amino acids long. The CDR3 sequence is CASSQDRGRGRNSPLHF. The DNA for the CDR3 is TGTGCCAGCAGCCAAGATCGGGGCAGGGGACGCAATTCACCCCTCCACTTT.

Comments on this clonotype: The junction does not match germline at one end; this may be a read error. The rearrangement links TRBV2 to TRBJ1-1; the D gene is possibly TRBD1 (5 bases). Germline V gives CDR1 SNHLY, CDR2 FYNNEI. The CDR3 is made up of 15 amino acids. The CDR3 bases are TGTGCCAGCAGTGGGAATGAGGGGCGCGGAACTGAACCTTTCTTT. It encodes CASSGNEGRGTEPFF.

This clonotype appeared once. This sequence joins TRBV20-1 and TRBJ2-1, with 9 bases identical to TRBD1. Per the germline V gene, CDR1 is DFQATT and CDR2 is SNEGSKA (reference sequence). V trimming: 0 bases; J trimming: 2 bases; junction bases outside the gene matches: 8. This CDR3 region has 17 residues. For the CDR3, the DNA is TGCAGTGCTAGAGATATCAGGACAGGGGTGCCCTACAATGAGCAGTTCTTC. This codes for CSARDIRTGVPYNEQFF.

V gene TRBV30 combines with J gene TRBJ1-6; D gene uncertain. Germline CDR1 GTSNPN, CDR2 SVGIG (reference sequence). V gave up 3 bases and J gave up 10 bases, with 10 bases separating them. The CDR3 is 12 residues long. CDR3 bases: TGTGCCTGGAGAGCCGGAGGCTCACCCCTCCACTTT. Its translation is CAWRAGGSPLHF.

The table lists this clonotype with a few counts. The chain joins TRBV7-9 to TRBJ1-5; possibly TRBD1 for D (5 bases). The CDR3 sequence is 14 residues long. The germline V gene encodes CDR1 SEHNR and CDR2 FQNEAQ (reference sequence). V lost 2 bases and J lost 7, with 12 bases in between. In nucleotides, the CDR3 is TGTGCCAGCAGCTTAAATCAGGGATGGCAGCCCCAGCATTTT. This gives the protein CASSLNQGWQPQHF.

This rearrangement joins TRBV12-3 or TRBV12-4 to TRBJ2-1; 9 bases agree with TRBD2. The ends lost 3 bases at V and 8 bases at J; junction bases unmatched: 8. The CDR3 covers 15 residues. CDR3 in amino acids: CASSFSAGGTHEQFF. The CDR3 region has the DNA TGTGCCAGCAGTTTCTCCGCGGGGGGGACCCATGAGCAGTTCTTC.

This chain connects TRBV12-3 or TRBV12-4 to TRBJ1-2, with a weak D call TRBD1 (6 bases). The CDR3 runs to 15 residues. V gave up 1 base and J gave up 1 base, with 10 bases separating them. Written as DNA, the CDR3 is TGTGCCAGCAGTTTAGATGGACAGATTAACTATGGCTACACCTTC. Its protein product is CASSLDGQINYGYTF.

The sample holds a few counts of this clonotype. This rearrangement joins TRBV28 to TRBJ2-7; D is possibly TRBD1 (6 bases). Between the trimmed V and J ends, which lost 6 bases and 0 bases, there was a span of 15 bases. CDR3 length: 15 amino acids. Germline CDR1 and CDR2: MDHEN and SYDVKM. The CDR3 spells CASSSPPTGSYEQYF. The CDR3 DNA reads TGTGCCAGCAGCTCTCCACCGACAGGCTCCTACGAGCAGTACTTC.

Ten or more counts support this clonotype. CDR3 amino acids: CASSLTSGGYNEQFF. DNA of the CDR3: TGCGCCAGCAGCTTGACTAGCGGGGGGTACAATGAGCAGTTCTTC. The rearrangement links TRBV5-1 to TRBJ2-1; TRBD2 agrees at 12 bases. The CDR3 has 15 residues. Germline V gives CDR1 SGHRS, CDR2 YFSETQ. The V and J ends lost 1 base and 4 bases, in that order; junction bases with no gene match: 0.

The chain joins TRBV25-1 to TRBJ1-6; TRBD1 is a possible D gene (5 bases). The CDR3 extends over 13 amino acids. The V end lost 10 bases, the J end lost 8 bases, and 15 bases lay between the germline ends. Germline V gene lookup returns CDR1 MGHDK and CDR2 SYGVNS. Written as DNA, the CDR3 is TGTGCCACCCGACGGGGGACGGATTCACCCCTCCACTTT. This codes for CATRRGTDSPLHF.

This clonotype was observed at least ten times. The chain uses TRBV6-6 and TRBJ1-2; D not resolved. Germline loops: CDR1 MNHNY, CDR2 SVGAGI (reference sequence). CDR3 size: 16 residues. The germline V and J ends were trimmed by 2 bases and 5 bases, with 18 bases remaining between them. The CDR3 DNA is TGTGCCAGCAGTTACCCCCAGGACCAGTCAGAATATGGCTACACCTTC. It is translated as CASSYPQDQSEYGYTF.

This clonotype has just one count. The chain links TRBV20-1 to TRBJ1-1; D is uncertain. Trimming removed 5 bases at V and 6 bases at J, with 19 bases between. CDR1 and CDR2 (germline): DFQATT, SNEGSKA (reference sequence). The CDR3 spans 14 residues. As DNA, the CDR3 is TGCAGTGCTGGCCGAGACGGGGAGGGCGCTGAAGCTTTCTTT. Its translation: CSAGRDGEGAEAFF.